This T cell receptor beta chain was sequenced for a study of cytomegalovirus exposure and HLA in healthy donors. At the level of the study: A prior study identified over 100 million unique TCR beta sequences from 150 million to 200 million T cells.

General study findings and limits: The authors reported that TCR beta sequences could predict HLA-A and HLA-B alleles. These predictions were accurate for most subjects in the first cohort.

It was with 60 Vbeta and 13 Jbeta primers that the PCR ran. Generated by immunoSEQ multiplex PCR, the TCRdb table keeps only in-frame clones and is missing some. In the table there are around 180,000 clones, roughly 77% of which are singletons. Remarks on this clone: Its target is unknown. The same CDR3 is also encoded by other DNA sequences in this sample.

The CDR3 spans 15 residues. Germline V gives CDR1 SEHNR, CDR2 FQNEAQ (reference sequence). The V and J ends lost 0 bases and 4 bases respectively, with 10 bases between them. V is TRBV7-9 and J is TRBJ1-5, with a weak D call TRBD1 (5 bases). The sequence was collected from a woman in her forties or fifties in good health and CMV-seronegative. Sequencing was carried out using PBMCs. Here the CDR3 reads CASSLAAGGNQPQHF. The DNA of the CDR3 is TGTGCCAGCAGCTTAGCCGCGGGGGGAAATCAGCCCCAGCATTTT.